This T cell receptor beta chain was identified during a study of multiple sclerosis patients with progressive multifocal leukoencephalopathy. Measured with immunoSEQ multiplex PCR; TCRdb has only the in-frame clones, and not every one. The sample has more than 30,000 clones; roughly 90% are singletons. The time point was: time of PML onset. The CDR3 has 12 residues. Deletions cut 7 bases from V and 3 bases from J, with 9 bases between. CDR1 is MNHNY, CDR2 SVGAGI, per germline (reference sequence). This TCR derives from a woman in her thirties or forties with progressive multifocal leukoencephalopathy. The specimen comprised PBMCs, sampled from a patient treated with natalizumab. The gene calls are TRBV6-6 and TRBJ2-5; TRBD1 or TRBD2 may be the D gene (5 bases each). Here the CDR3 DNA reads TGTGCCAGCAAGAGAGGGGAAGAGACCCAGTACTTC. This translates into CASKRGEETQYF.